The clone carrying this T cell receptor (beta chain) was observed a few times. Its specificity is unknown. Sequencing was performed with immunoSEQ multiplex PCR; in TCRdb, only in-frame clones are kept and a portion is missing. In the table there are about 130,000 clones, around 90% of which are singletons. The record originates from a study of radiation and T cells in renal cell carcinoma. Looking at the study overall: Nephrectomy followed 15 Gy stereotactic body radiation by 4 weeks.

The study, taken as a whole, reports: No pretreatment tumor biopsies were available for baseline clonotypes.

V gave up 6 bases and J gave up 7 bases; unmatched junction bases: 6. Germline CDR1 reads SNHLY; CDR2 reads FYNNEI. CDR3 size: 14 residues. Specified time point: blood 2 weeks post-SBRT. Treatment described: 15 Gy SBRT to primary tumor, nephrectomy 4 weeks later. V usage is TRBV2 and J usage is TRBJ1-6; 7 bases align to TRBD1. Sequencing used blood, obtained from a patient whose treatment included radiotherapy and nephrectomy. The receptor comes from a woman aged 70 to 79 with renal cell carcinoma. The CDR3 coding sequence is TGTGCCAGCAGAGATGACAGGGTCAATTCACCCCTCCACTTT. Translated, it gives CASRDDRVNSPLHF.